These T cell receptor beta chains were read from a single sample in a study of memory B cells and T cells in multiple sclerosis. Antigen specificity for these receptors is unknown. Method: immunoSEQ multiplex PCR; TCRdb's copy keeps in-frame clones and lacks some. Of 46,000 or so clones listed, approximately 80% are singletons. The sequencing input was PBMCs from blood kept in culture. The source of these receptors is a human donor with multiple sclerosis. Both conserved end residues are part of each CDR3. A D gene is named only where the DNA matches it firmly. Rows give clone size only sometimes, using once, few, many, or a class for an expanded clone.

clone_size,v_call,j_call,d_call,cdr3_aa,cdr3_nt
once,TRBV30,TRBJ1-2,.,CAWRKTEYYGYTF,TGTGCCTGGAGGAAGACAGAATACTATGGCTACACCTTC
.,TRBV28,TRBJ1-2,.,CASRWAEENYGYTF,TGTGCCAGCAGGTGGGCTGAGGAAAACTATGGCTACACCTTC
.,TRBV2,TRBJ1-2,.,CASSEGFGTFNYGYTF,TGTGCCAGCAGTGAGGGTTTTGGGACTTTCAACTATGGCTACACCTTC
.,TRBV7-6,TRBJ1-1,TRBD1,CASSPNRGSEAFF,TGTGCCAGCAGCCCCAACAGGGGTTCTGAAGCTTTCTTT
.,TRBV18,TRBJ1-2,TRBD1,CASSSPTGAAGHGYTF,TGTGCCAGCTCATCACCGACAGGGGCCGCAGGTCATGGCTACACCTTC
.,TRBV7-3,TRBJ1-6,.,CASSPAVNSPLHF,TGTGCCAGCAGTCCGGCAGTTAATTCACCCCTCCACTTT
.,TRBV7-8,TRBJ1-4,.,CASSLGAGGEKLFF,TGTGCCAGCAGCCTAGGTGCGGGGGGAGAAAAACTGTTTTTT
.,TRBV5-6,TRBJ2-5,TRBD1,CASSLLGGRETQYF,TGTGCCAGCAGCTTGTTAGGGGGCCGGGAGACCCAGTACTTC
.,TRBV4-2,TRBJ2-1,TRBD2,CASSQGISGSSYNEQFF,TGTGCCAGCAGCCAAGGTATTAGCGGGAGTTCCTACAATGAGCAGTTCTTC
.,TRBV20-1,TRBJ2-7,.,CSAGPDEQYF,TGCAGTGCTGGGCCCGACGAGCAGTACTTC
.,TRBV19,TRBJ2-3,.,CASSIGGGGLSTDTQYF,TGTGCCAGTAGTATAGGGGGAGGGGGCTTAAGCACAGATACGCAGTATTTT
.,TRBV19,TRBJ1-2,.,CASWDWGYGYTF,TGTGCCAGTTGGGACTGGGGATATGGCTACACCTTC
.,TRBV11-3,TRBJ2-5,TRBD1,CASSHRTGDQETQYF,TGTGCCAGCAGCCACCGGACAGGGGACCAAGAGACCCAGTACTTC
.,TRBV2,TRBJ2-2,.,CASSPLDSAVGELFF,TGTGCCAGCAGTCCTCTGGACAGTGCAGTCGGGGAGCTGTTTTTT
.,TRBV6-6,TRBJ1-2,TRBD1,CASSPSDRIYGYTF,TGTGCCAGCAGTCCTTCGGACAGGATCTATGGCTACACCTTC
.,TRBV7-2,TRBJ1-6,.,CASSLGGVSVRTPLHF,TGTGCCAGCAGCTTAGGGGGGGTCTCGGTCCGGACACCCCTCCACTTT
.,TRBV6-1,TRBJ2-7,.,CASSVLRREQYF,TGTGCCAGCAGTGTATTAAGACGCGAGCAGTACTTC
.,TRBV5-1,TRBJ2-3,.,CASSLEGSWSGDTQYF,TGCGCCAGCAGCTTGGAAGGTTCATGGTCGGGGGATACGCAGTATTTT
.,TRBV2,TRBJ1-2,TRBD1,CASTGGRGPGYTF,TGTGCCAGCACCGGGGGTAGGGGGCCTGGCTACACCTTC
.,TRBV6-5,TRBJ1-1,.,CASSRWVGTEAFF,TGTGCCAGCAGTAGGTGGGTTGGCACTGAAGCTTTCTTT
.,TRBV7-2,TRBJ1-4,.,CASSLSRVSTNEKLFF,TGTGCCAGCAGCTTAAGTAGGGTATCGACTAATGAAAAACTGTTTTTT
.,TRBV5-1,TRBJ2-3,TRBD2,CASSLYPSGGDTQYF,TGCGCCAGCAGCTTGTACCCTAGCGGGGGAGATACGCAGTATTTT
.,TRBV19,TRBJ2-3,TRBD2,CASRTGLAGASTDTQYF,TGTGCCAGTAGAACAGGACTAGCGGGAGCTAGCACAGATACGCAGTATTTT
.,TRBV6-5,TRBJ1-6,.,CASSSPGAGDNSPLHF,TGTGCCAGCAGTTCCCCCGGAGCAGGGGATAATTCACCCCTCCACTTT
.,TRBV30,TRBJ1-2,.,CAWSTGYGYTF,TGTGCCTGGAGTACAGGCTATGGCTACACCTTC
.,TRBV27,TRBJ2-3,TRBD2,CASSLALAVADTQYF,TGTGCCAGCAGTTTAGCTCTAGCGGTAGCAGATACGCAGTATTTT
.,TRBV19,TRBJ1-5,TRBD1,CASSTNRGYSNQPQHF,TGTGCCAGTAGTACGAACAGGGGGTATAGCAATCAGCCCCAGCATTTT
.,TRBV20-1,TRBJ1-4,.,CSARSTLF,TGCAGTGCTCGGTCGACCCTTTTT
.,TRBV6-1,TRBJ1-5,.,CASREGGSQPQHF,TGTGCCAGCAGAGAGGGGGGTAGTCAGCCCCAGCATTTT
.,TRBV7-3,TRBJ2-5,.,CASSLRRASVGETQYF,TGTGCCAGCAGCTTAAGGCGCGCTAGCGTGGGGGAGACCCAGTACTTC
.,TRBV7-9,TRBJ1-5,TRBD1,CASSRDRDQPQHF,TGTGCCAGCAGCAGGGACAGGGATCAGCCCCAGCATTTT
.,TRBV2,TRBJ1-5,TRBD1,CAGSFDREGKHF,TGTGCCGGCAGTTTCGACAGGGAGGGAAAGCATTTT
.,TRBV30,TRBJ1-3,.,CAWSVQSGNTIYF,TGTGCCTGGAGTGTACAGTCTGGAAACACCATATATTTT
.,TRBV29-1,TRBJ2-5,.,CSASFETQYF,TGCAGCGCAAGTTTTGAGACCCAGTACTTC
.,TRBV18,TRBJ1-5,.,CASSPSGSNQPQHF,TGTGCCAGCTCACCCTCTGGTAGCAATCAGCCCCAGCATTTT
.,TRBV30,TRBJ1-2,.,CAWTLYGGYTF,TGTGCCTGGACCCTGTACGGGGGCTACACCTTC
.,TRBV6-5,TRBJ1-1,.,CASSKDTPGTEAFF,TGTGCCAGCAGCAAGGACACCCCGGGCACTGAAGCTTTCTTT
.,TRBV30,TRBJ2-1,TRBD2,CAWSVSSGAEQFF,TGTGCCTGGAGTGTCTCTAGCGGGGCTGAGCAGTTCTTC
.,TRBV7-6,TRBJ2-3,TRBD1,CASSWAGTGLGDTQYF,TGTGCCAGCAGCTGGGCCGGGACAGGGTTGGGGGATACGCAGTATTTT
.,TRBV28,TRBJ1-2,TRBD1,CASSRPATGEYGYTF,TGTGCCAGCAGTCGCCCGGCGACAGGGGAATATGGCTACACCTTC
.,TRBV5-6,TRBJ1-5,.,CASSPGLSNQPQHF,TGTGCCAGCAGCCCGGGCCTTAGCAATCAGCCCCAGCATTTT
once,TRBV19,TRBJ1-5,.,CASSSFVEEPDQPQHF,TGTGCCAGTAGTTCCTTCGTGGAGGAACCGGATCAGCCCCAGCATTTT
once,TRBV20-1,TRBJ1-1,.,CSASPVAGAFF,TGCAGTGCTTCCCCAGTCGCAGGCGCTTTCTTT